The sequence of this T cell receptor beta chain was determined in a study of T-cell reconstitution after alpha-beta-depleted transplantation in children. The authors prepared the TCRbeta library with unique molecular identifiers. From the PCR reads, TCRdb called clonotypes with MiXCR, one entry per CDR3 protein. The data contain around 300,000 distinct CDR3 sequences, under 14% of them singletons. Germline loops: CDR1 SGHVS, CDR2 FNYEAQ. There are 15 residues in the CDR3. The V end lost 5 bases, the J end lost 7 bases, and 17 bases lay between the germline ends. Concerning this clonotype: Its antigen is as yet unknown.

General study results and limits: Some patients' high day-60 TCRbeta diversity was attributed to recipient cells surviving conditioning. At one year after transplant, newly produced T cells mostly accounted for T-cell counts and diversity. The study reportedly traced alpha-beta T cells about two months after transplant to several hundred expanded graft clones.

The sample here was peripheral blood, taken 180 days after TCRalphabeta/CD19-depleted stem cell transplant. The chain recombines TRBV7-6 with TRBJ1-4; D call uncertain. This clonotype was sampled from a male patient between 2 and 15 years old who had a stem cell transplant for chronic granulomatous disease, so the T cells may come from the graft donor. DNA of the CDR3: TGTGCCAGCAGCGCCAACCCAAGGGCGGGTGAAAAACTGTTTTTT. Translation gives CASSANPRAGEKLFF.